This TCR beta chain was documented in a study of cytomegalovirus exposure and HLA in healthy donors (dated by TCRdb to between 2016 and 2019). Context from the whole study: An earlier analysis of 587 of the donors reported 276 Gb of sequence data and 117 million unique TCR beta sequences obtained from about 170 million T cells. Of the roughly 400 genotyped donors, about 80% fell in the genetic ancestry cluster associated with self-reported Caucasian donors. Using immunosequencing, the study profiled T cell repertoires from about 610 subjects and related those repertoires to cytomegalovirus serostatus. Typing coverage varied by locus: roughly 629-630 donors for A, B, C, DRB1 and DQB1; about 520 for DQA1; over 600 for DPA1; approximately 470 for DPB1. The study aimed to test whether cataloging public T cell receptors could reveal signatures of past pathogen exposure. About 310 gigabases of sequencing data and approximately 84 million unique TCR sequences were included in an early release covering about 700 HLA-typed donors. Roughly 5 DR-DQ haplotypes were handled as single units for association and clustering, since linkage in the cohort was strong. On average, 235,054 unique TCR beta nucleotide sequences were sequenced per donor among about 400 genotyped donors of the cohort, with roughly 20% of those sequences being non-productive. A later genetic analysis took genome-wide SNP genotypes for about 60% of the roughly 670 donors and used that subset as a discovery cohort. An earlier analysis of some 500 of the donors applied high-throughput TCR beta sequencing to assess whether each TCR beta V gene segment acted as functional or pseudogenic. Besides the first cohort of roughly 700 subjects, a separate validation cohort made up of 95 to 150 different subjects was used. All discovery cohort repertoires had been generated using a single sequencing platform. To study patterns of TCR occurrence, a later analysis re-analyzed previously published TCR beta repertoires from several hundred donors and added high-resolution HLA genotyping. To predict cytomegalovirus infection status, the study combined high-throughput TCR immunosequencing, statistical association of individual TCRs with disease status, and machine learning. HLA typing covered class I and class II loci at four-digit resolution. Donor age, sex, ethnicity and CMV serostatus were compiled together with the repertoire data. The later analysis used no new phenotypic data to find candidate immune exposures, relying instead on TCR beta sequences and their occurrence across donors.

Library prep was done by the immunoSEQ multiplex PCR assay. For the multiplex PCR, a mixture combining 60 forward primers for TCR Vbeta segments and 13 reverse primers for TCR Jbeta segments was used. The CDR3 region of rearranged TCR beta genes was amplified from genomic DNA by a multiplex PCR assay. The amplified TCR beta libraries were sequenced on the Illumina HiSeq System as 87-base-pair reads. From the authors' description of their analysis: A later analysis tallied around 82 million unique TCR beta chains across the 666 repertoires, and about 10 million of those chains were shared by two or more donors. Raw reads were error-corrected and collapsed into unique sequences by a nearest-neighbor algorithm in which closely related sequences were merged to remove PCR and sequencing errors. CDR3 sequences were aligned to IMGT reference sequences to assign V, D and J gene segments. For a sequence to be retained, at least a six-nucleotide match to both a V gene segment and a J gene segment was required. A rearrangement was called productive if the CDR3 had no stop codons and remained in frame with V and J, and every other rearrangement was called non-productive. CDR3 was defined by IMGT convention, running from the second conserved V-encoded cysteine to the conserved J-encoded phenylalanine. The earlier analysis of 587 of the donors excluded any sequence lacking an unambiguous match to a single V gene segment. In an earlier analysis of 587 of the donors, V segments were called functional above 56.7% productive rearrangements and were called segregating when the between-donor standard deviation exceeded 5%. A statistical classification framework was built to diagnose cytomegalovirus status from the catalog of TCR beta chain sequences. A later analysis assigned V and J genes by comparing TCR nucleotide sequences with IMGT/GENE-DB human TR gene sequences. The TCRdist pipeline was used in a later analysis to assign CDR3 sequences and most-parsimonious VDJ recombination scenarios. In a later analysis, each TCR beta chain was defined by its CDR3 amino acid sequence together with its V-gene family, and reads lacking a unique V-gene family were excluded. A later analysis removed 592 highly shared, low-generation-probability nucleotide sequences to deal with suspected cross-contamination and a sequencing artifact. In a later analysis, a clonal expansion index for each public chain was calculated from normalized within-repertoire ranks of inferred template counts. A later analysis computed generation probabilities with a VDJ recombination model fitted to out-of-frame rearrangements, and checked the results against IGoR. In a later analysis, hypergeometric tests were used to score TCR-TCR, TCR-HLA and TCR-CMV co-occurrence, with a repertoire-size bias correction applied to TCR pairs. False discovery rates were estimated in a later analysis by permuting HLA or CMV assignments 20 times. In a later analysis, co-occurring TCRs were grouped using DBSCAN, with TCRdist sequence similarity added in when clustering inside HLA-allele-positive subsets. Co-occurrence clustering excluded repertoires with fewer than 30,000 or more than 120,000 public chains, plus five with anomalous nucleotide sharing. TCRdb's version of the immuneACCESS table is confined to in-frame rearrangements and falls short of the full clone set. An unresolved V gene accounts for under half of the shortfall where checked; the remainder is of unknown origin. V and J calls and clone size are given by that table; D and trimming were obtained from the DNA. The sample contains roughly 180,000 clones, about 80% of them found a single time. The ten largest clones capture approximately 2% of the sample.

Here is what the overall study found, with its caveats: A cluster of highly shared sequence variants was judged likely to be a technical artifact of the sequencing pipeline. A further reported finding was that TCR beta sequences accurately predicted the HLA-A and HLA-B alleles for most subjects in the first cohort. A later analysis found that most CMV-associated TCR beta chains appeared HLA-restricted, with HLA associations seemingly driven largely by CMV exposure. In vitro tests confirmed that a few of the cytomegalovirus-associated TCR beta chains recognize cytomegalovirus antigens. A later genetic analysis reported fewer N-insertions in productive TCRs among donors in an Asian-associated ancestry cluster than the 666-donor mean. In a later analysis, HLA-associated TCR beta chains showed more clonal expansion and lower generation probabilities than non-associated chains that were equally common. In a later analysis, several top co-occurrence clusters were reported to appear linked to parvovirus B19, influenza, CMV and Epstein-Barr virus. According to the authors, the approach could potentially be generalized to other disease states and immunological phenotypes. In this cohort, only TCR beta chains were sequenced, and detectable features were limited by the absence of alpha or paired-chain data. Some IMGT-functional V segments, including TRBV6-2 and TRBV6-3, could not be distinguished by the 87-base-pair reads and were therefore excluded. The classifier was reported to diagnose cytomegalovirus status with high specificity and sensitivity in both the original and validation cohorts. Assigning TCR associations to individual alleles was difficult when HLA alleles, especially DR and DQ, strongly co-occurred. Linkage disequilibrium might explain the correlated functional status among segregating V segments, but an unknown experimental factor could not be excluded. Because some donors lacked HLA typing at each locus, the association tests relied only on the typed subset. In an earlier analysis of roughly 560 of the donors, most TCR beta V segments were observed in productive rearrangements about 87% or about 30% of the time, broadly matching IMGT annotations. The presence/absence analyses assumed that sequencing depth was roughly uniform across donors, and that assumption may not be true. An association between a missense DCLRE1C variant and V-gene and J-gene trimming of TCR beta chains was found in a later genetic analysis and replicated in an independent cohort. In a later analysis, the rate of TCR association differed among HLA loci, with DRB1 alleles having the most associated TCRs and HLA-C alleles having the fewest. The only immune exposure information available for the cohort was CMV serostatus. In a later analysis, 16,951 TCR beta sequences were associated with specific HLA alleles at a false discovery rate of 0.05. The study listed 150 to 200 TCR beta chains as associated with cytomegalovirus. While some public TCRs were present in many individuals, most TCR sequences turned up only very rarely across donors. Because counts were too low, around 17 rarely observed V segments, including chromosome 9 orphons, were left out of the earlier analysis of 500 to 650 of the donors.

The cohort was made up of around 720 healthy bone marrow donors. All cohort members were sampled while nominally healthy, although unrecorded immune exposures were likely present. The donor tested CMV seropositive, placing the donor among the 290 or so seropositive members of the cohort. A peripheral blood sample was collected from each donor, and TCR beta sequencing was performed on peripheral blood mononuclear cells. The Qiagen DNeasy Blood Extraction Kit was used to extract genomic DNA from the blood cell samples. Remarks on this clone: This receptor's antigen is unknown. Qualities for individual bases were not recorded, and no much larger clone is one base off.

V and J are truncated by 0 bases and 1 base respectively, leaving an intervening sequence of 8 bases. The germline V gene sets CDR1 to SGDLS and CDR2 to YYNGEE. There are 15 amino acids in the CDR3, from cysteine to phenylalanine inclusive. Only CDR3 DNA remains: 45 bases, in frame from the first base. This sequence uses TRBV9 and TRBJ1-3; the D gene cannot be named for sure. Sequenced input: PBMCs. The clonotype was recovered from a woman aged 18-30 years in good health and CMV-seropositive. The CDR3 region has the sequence CASSVANFSGNTIYF. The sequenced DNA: TGTGCCAGCAGCGTAGCGAACTTTTCTGGAAACACCATATATTTT.